One and the same sample provided the 6 T cell receptor beta chains below, sequenced in a study of cytomegalovirus exposure and HLA in healthy donors. PCR amplification relied on 60 Vbeta primers (plus 13 Jbeta primers). Data came from immunoSEQ multiplex PCR; TCRdb stores just in-frame clones and leaves some out. The sample table sets out approximately 96,000 clones. The sequenced material came from PBMCs. These TCRs come from a girl between 10 and 17 years old in good health and CMV-seropositive.

The chain links TRBV6-1 to TRBJ1-2, with D maybe TRBD1 (5 bases). V lost 4 bases to trimming and J lost 4 bases, with 16 bases between them. The CDR3 sequence is 15 residues long. The germline gives CDR1 MNHNS, CDR2 SASEGT. CDR3: CASSVGTGIFYGYTF. CDR3 bases: TGTGCCAGCAGTGTTGGGACTGGGATCTTCTATGGCTACACCTTC.

The chain carries TRBV18 and TRBJ2-7, with 9 bases fitting TRBD1. Trimming cost V 3 bases and J 3 bases; bases outside gene matches: 3. The CDR3 sequence is 14 residues long. The germline CDR1 and CDR2 sequences are KGHSH and LQKENI. This CDR3 reads CASSPRQGGYEQYF. The CDR3 bases are TGTGCCAGCTCACCTCGACAGGGGGGCTACGAGCAGTACTTC.

The V gene is TRBV29-1, the J gene TRBJ1-1, with D uncertain. V lost 5 bases and J 5 bases, leaving 6 bases between the germline ends. In germline, CDR1 is SQVTM, CDR2 ANQGSEA. The CDR3 totals 10 residues. CDR3 amino acids: CSVWRTEAFF. The CDR3 nucleotides read TGCAGCGTTTGGAGGACTGAAGCTTTCTTT.

This sequence joins TRBV5-1 and TRBJ1-1; D is unresolved. The CDR3 has 15 amino acids. Germline V lookup: CDR1 SGHRS, CDR2 YFSETQ. V was trimmed by 1 base and J by 1 base, leaving 11 bases between them. The CDR3 region has the DNA TGCGCCAGCAGCTTGCCCTATAACGGGAACACTGAAGCTTTCTTT. It codes for CASSLPYNGNTEAFF.

The chain has TRBV4-3 and TRBJ1-3, with a weak D call TRBD1 (6 bases). With 0 bases removed from V and 3 bases from J, the gap between germline ends came to 9 bases. This CDR3 has 15 residues. Germline V gene data show CDR1 as LGHNA and CDR2 as YSLEER. The CDR3 DNA sequence: TGCGCCAGCAGCCAAGACGGGGGGCTTGGAAACACCATATATTTT. Protein product: CASSQDGGLGNTIYF.

The rearrangement joins TRBV2 to TRBJ2-1, with TRBD2 identical over 9 bases. V lost 1 base, J lost 7 bases, and 5 bases stayed unmatched. The CDR3 covers 15 residues. Germline CDR1 is SNHLY and CDR2 is FYNNEI. CDR3 amino acids: CASSEVSGGGNEQFF. The CDR3 nucleotides are TGTGCCAGCAGTGAAGTTAGCGGGGGTGGTAATGAGCAGTTCTTC.